The TCR beta chain described here comes from a study of blood T cell repertoires in COVID-19. Germline CDR1 KGHSH, CDR2 LQKENI. CDR3 length equals 11 residues. Trimming stripped 6 bases from V and 3 bases from J, with 5 bases between. Profiling relied on immunoSEQ multiplex PCR, and the TCRdb table lists in-frame clones only, not all of them. The data show 350,000 to 500,000 clones, with 70% to 90% seen just once and roughly 1.4% held by the top ten. This clone has just one count. The gene calls are TRBV18 and TRBJ2-5; D remains ambiguous. The source of this sequence is a young woman who had been exposed to COVID-19. The specimen was PBMCs or T cells enriched from blood (not recorded which). CDR3 region: CASSPKETQYF. CDR3 DNA sequence: TGTGCCAGCTCCCCTAAAGAGACCCAGTACTTC.